Here is one TCR beta chain with its context. The sample originates from a study of blood T cell repertoires in COVID-19. Across the whole study: PBMCs, B-cell-depleted T cells, or T cells were the source of the cDNA or gDNA that made up the material.

Assay: immunoSEQ multiplex PCR; the TCRdb copy retains only in-frame clones and omits some. Seen here are around 59,000 clones, approximately 80% observed once, and the top ten hold approximately 7%. Germline CDR1 reads SNHLY; CDR2 reads FYNNEI. This CDR3 contains 12 residues. Trimming cost V 6 bases and J 5 bases, with 8 bases left between them. The sequence was collected from a man in his fifties or sixties with acute or convalescent COVID-19. Input material: peripheral blood. The rearrangement links TRBV2 to TRBJ2-1; D is undetermined. The CDR3 nucleotides read TGTGCCAGCAGGGCAGATCACAATGAGCAGTTCTTC. This sequence encodes CASRADHNEQFF.